The next 14 T cell receptor beta chains were all read from a single sample in a study of T-cell reconstitution after alpha-beta-depleted transplantation in children. Unique molecular identifiers were built into the TCRbeta library. From the PCR reads, TCRdb called clonotypes with MiXCR, one entry per CDR3 protein. The sample lists around 580,000 distinct CDR3 sequences, over 20% occurring once. The sequences come from PBMCs, collected before TCRalphabeta/CD19-depleted stem cell transplant. These receptors came from a boy under two years old with Wiskott-Aldrich syndrome, due to receive a stem cell transplant.

This clonotype was seen more than once but under ten times. V usage is TRBV7-8 and J usage is TRBJ2-7, with TRBD2 as a possible D gene (6 bases). Trimming took 5 bases from V and 3 from J, leaving 23 bases between them. Germline V gene data show CDR1 as SGHVS and CDR2 as FQNEAQ. CDR3 length equals 17 residues. The CDR3 sequence is CASSRGITQTGNYEQYF. DNA for the CDR3: TGTGCCAGCAGCCGGGGGATTACTCAAACTGGGAACTACGAGCAGTACTTC.

The CDR3 region has the DNA TGCAGTGCCTGGACAGGATATGGCTACACCTTC. Translating it yields CSAWTGYGYTF. The V gene is TRBV20-1, the J gene TRBJ1-2; 7 bases are a match to TRBD1. CDR1 and CDR2 (germline): DFQATT, SNEGSKA (reference sequence). V was pared by 6 bases and J by 5 bases, with 3 bases of the junction left unmatched. The CDR3 covers 11 residues.

This chain uses TRBV5-1 with TRBJ2-1; 9 nucleotides align to TRBD2. The germline gives CDR1 SGHRS, CDR2 YFSETQ. The junction had 13 bases not matched to a gene; V was cut back by 4 bases and J by 5 bases. This CDR3 has 17 amino acids. CDR3 nucleotide sequence: TGCGCCAGCAGCCTTGTGCCGCCGGGACTAGCACACAATGAGCAGTTCTTC. Its translation is CASSLVPPGLAHNEQFF.

The rearrangement uses TRBV29-1 and TRBJ2-6, with 8 bases identical to TRBD2. Per germline, CDR1 SQVTM and CDR2 ANQGSEA. The V gene end was trimmed by 4 bases and the J gene end by 2 bases; junction bases not matched to a gene: 4. CDR3 length equals 15 residues. CDR3 amino acids: CSVVTSEAGANVLTF. In DNA, the CDR3 is TGCAGCGTTGTGACTAGCGAAGCTGGGGCCAACGTCCTGACTTTC.

This rearrangement joins TRBV12-3 or TRBV12-4 to TRBJ2-5, with TRBD2 identical over 12 bases. J was trimmed by 6 bases and V by 5 bases; bases with no gene match: 10. This CDR3 region has 16 residues. The CDR3 here is CASSPRLAGVLKTQYF. CDR3 sequence (DNA): TGTGCCAGCAGTCCGAGACTAGCGGGAGTCTTAAAGACCCAGTACTTC.

J is TRBJ2-5 and V is TRBV12-3 or TRBV12-4; weak D call: TRBD1 (6 bases). Trimming shortened V by 4 bases and J by 5 bases, and 20 bases separated the two germline ends. This CDR3 region has 16 residues. CDR3 loop: CASSWRTANPGETQYF. The CDR3 DNA reads TGTGCCAGCAGTTGGAGGACAGCCAACCCTGGGGAGACCCAGTACTTC.

In its sample, this clonotype was seen a few times. V usage is TRBV28 and J usage is TRBJ2-1, with TRBD2 matching 10 bases. Germline V gene sequence: CDR1 MDHEN, CDR2 SYDVKM. V lost 5 bases and J lost 5; bases outside the gene matches: 6. The CDR3 spans 15 residues. The CDR3 region is CASSRSGRLDNEQFF. The CDR3 region has the DNA TGTGCCAGCAGTCGTAGCGGGAGGTTAGACAATGAGCAGTTCTTC.

This clonotype was seen more than once but under ten times. The chain's CDR3 is CATSRDPSGANVLTF. CDR3 DNA: TGTGCCACCAGCAGAGATCCCTCTGGGGCCAACGTCCTGACTTTC. The chain couples TRBV15 to TRBJ2-6; D is unclear. Trimming took 0 bases from V and 0 from J, leaving 3 bases between them. Germline V gives CDR1 LNHNV, CDR2 YYDKDF (reference sequence). The CDR3 totals 15 residues.

This clonotype was counted a few times. The chain employs TRBV15 and TRBJ1-2; D call uncertain. This CDR3 contains 13 residues. Trimming removed 0 bases at V and 6 bases at J, with 8 bases between. The germline V gene has CDR1 LNHNV and CDR2 YYDKDF (reference sequence). The CDR3 DNA reads as TGTGCCACCAGCAGAGATCAACAGCATGGCTACACCTTC. Translation gives CATSRDQQHGYTF.

This rearrangement joins TRBV7-6 to TRBJ1-2, with D possibly being TRBD1 (5 bases). Germline CDR1 and CDR2: SGHVS and FNYEAQ. CDR3 length equals 15 residues. The ends were cut back, 3 bases at V and 7 bases at J, with 18 bases in the middle. CDR3 in amino acids: CASSLDYRTGAGYTF. CDR3 bases: TGTGCCAGCAGCTTGGACTACCGTACTGGGGCTGGCTACACCTTC.

This chain joins TRBV20-1 and TRBJ1-3; tentative D call: TRBD1 (6 bases). The CDR3 covers 12 residues. Trimming removed 5 bases at V and 4 bases at J, with 9 bases between. From germline, CDR1 is DFQATT and CDR2 SNEGSKA (reference sequence). The CDR3 protein is CSAQGPGNTIYF. Here the CDR3 DNA reads TGCAGTGCTCAGGGGCCAGGAAACACCATATATTTT.

This clonotype was observed a handful of times. The chain is built from TRBV12-3 or TRBV12-4 and TRBJ2-7; the D gene is possibly TRBD2 (6 bases). With 6 bases removed from V and 0 bases from J, the gap between germline ends came to 18 bases. The CDR3 is 16 residues long. Here the CDR3 DNA reads TGTGCCAGCAGCTATAAACTAGCACAGAGCTCCTACGAGCAGTACTTC. Its translation is CASSYKLAQSSYEQYF.

This clonotype has a handful of counts. V and J are TRBV5-1 and TRBJ2-1; D not certain. The CDR3 is made up of 11 amino acids. V was cut by 5 bases and J by 10 bases, with 10 bases left in between. Germline V gives CDR1 SGHRS, CDR2 YFSETQ. CDR3 protein: CASRSSVEQFF. In nucleotides, the CDR3 is TGCGCCAGCAGGAGCTCCGTCGAGCAGTTCTTC.

This CDR3 reads CAWTGRNTEAFF. The CDR3 DNA sequence: TGTGCCTGGACAGGGAGAAACACTGAAGCTTTCTTT. The genes are TRBV30 and TRBJ1-1; perhaps TRBD1 as D (5 bases). V lost 4 bases to trimming and J lost 2 bases, with 8 bases between them. Per germline, CDR1 GTSNPN and CDR2 SVGIG (reference sequence). The CDR3 spans 12 residues.